This record concerns one T cell receptor beta chain sequence. Antigen unknown. The source of the sample is a study of response to subunit inactivated influenza vaccine. Study-level results: The authors put forward the suggestion that each seasonal influenza vaccination may bring in only a limited number of new T cells.

The CDR3 contains 17 residues. In germline, CDR1 is SGHTA, CDR2 FQGTGA. V was cut by 5 bases and J by 0 bases, with 18 bases left in between. TCRdb independently ran MiXCR on the RT-PCR reads; one entry per CDR3 protein. Counted here are approximately 680,000 distinct CDR3 sequences, 15% to 19% occurring once; the ten biggest clones make up 11%. The genes are TRBV7-3 and TRBJ2-3; D possibly corresponds to TRBD2 (6 bases). The origin of this receptor is a man in his fifties or sixties who received an inactivated influenza vaccine. The input for sequencing was PBMCs from blood, taken 11 to 12 days after vaccination. This CDR3 is CASSPIGRDSSTDTQYF. DNA of the CDR3: TGTGCCAGCAGCCCAATTGGGCGGGACTCTAGCACAGATACGCAGTATTTT.